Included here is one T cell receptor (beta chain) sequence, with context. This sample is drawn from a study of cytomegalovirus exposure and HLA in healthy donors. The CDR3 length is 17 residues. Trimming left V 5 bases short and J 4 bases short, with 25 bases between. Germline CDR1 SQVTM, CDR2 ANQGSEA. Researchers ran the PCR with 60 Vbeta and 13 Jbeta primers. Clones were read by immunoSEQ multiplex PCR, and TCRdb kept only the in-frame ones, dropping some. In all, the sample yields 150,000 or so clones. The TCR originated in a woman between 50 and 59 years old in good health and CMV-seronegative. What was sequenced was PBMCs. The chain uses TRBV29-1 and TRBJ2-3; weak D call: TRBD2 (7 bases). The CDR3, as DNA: TGCAGCGTTATGAAGAGGGGGGGGGCGCACCCCGCAGATACGCAGTATTTT. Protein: CSVMKRGGAHPADTQYF.